One and the same sample provided the 17 T cell receptor beta chains below, sequenced in a study of early T cells in non-severe SARS-CoV-2 infection (dated by TCRdb to about 2021). Library method: 5' RACE. For sequencing, a NextSeq 500 was employed. TCRdb applied fastp at Q25 and MiXCR to the public reads, then kept only in-frame beta chains. Each CDR3 protein appears once, grouped with its most common genes and DNA. Recorded for this sample are some 30,000 distinct CDR3 sequences; about 6% of them occurred a single time. The biggest ten clones account for 5.2% of the sample. Sequencing input: whole blood. The source is an adult who was a healthcare worker with PCR-confirmed SARS-CoV-2 infection or an uninfected control (not recorded which).

A few counts support this clonotype. V is TRBV5-1 and J is TRBJ2-7, with 9 nucleotides matching TRBD1. Per the germline V gene, CDR1 is SGHRS and CDR2 is YFSETQ. This CDR3 region has 14 residues. V trimming: 4 bases; J trimming: 3 bases; junction bases outside the gene matches: 5. The CDR3 DNA is TGCGCCAGCAGCGTACAGGGGGCGGGCTACGAGCAGTACTTC. Encoded protein: CASSVQGAGYEQYF.

This clonotype was counted ten times or more. The chain links TRBV7-9 to TRBJ2-3; 9 nucleotides match TRBD1. The germline V gene has CDR1 SEHNR and CDR2 FQNEAQ (reference sequence). The ends lost 4 bases at V and 4 bases at J; junction bases unmatched: 6. The CDR3 extends over 15 amino acids. The CDR3 nucleotides read TGTGCCAGCAGCTCTACAGGGGGCGGCGCAGATACGCAGTATTTT. Encoded protein: CASSSTGGGADTQYF.

This clonotype has more than one count but fewer than ten. This chain joins TRBV20-1 and TRBJ2-7, with D tentatively TRBD1 (5 bases). Between the trimmed V and J ends, which lost 0 bases and 3 bases, there was a span of 9 bases. From germline, CDR1 is DFQATT and CDR2 SNEGSKA (reference sequence). The CDR3 is made up of 13 amino acids. CDR3 region: CSAREGRGYEQYF. As DNA, the CDR3 is TGCAGTGCTAGAGAGGGTAGGGGCTACGAGCAGTACTTC.

This clonotype was detected ten times or more. The chain joins TRBV2 to TRBJ2-3, with 14 positions matching TRBD2. The CDR3 has 15 residues. J lost 1 base, V lost 6 bases, and 0 bases had no gene match. Germline CDR1 reads SNHLY; CDR2 reads FYNNEI. The DNA for the CDR3 is TGTGCCAGCAGGGGACTAGCGGGGGGCACAGATACGCAGTATTTT. Translating it yields CASRGLAGGTDTQYF.

The table lists this clonotype with many counts. V is TRBV20-1 and J is TRBJ2-6, with a tentative D call TRBD1 (5 bases). Per the germline V gene, CDR1 is DFQATT and CDR2 is SNEGSKA (reference sequence). Between the trimmed V and J ends, which lost 0 bases and 4 bases, there was a span of 10 bases. The length of the CDR3 is 15 residues. CDR3: CSARDGASGANVLTF. The CDR3 DNA is TGCAGTGCTAGAGATGGGGCTTCGGGGGCCAACGTCCTGACTTTC.

This clonotype has just one count. At one of its ends the junction is not consistent with the germline gene, which may arise from a read error. The chain couples TRBV6-1 to TRBJ2-5; D remains unclear. Germline-derived CDR1 and CDR2 are MNHNS and SASEGT. The CDR3 totals 14 residues. CDR3 amino acids: CTSSYRAGQETQYF. In nucleotides, the CDR3 is TGTACCAGCAGTTATCGGGCCGGCCAAGAGACCCAGTACTTC.

The chain links TRBV12-3 or TRBV12-4 to TRBJ2-3; 10 bases fit TRBD2. CDR3 size: 15 residues. The trim removed 7 bases at V and 3 bases at J, leaving 7 bases unmatched. CDR3 DNA: TGTGCCAGCACCATCCCTAGCGGGGGAACAGATACGCAGTATTTT. Translating gives CASTIPSGGTDTQYF.

This clonotype was seen more than once but under ten times. V and J are TRBV21-1 and TRBJ1-5; the table names TRBD1, a call not compared with the DNA. TRBV21-1 has pseudogene status. The CDR3 runs 14 residues. CDR3 bases: TGTGCCAGCAGCACACAGGATAGCAATCAGCCCCAGCTTTTT. Protein: CASSTQDSNQPQLF.

The table lists this clonotype with many counts. V is TRBV24-1 and J is TRBJ2-3, with 13 bases identical to TRBD2. The CDR3 length is 19 residues. Germline V lookup: CDR1 KGHDR, CDR2 SFDVKD. Trimming removed 1 base from V and 4 bases from J; junction bases left unmatched: 10. The CDR3 here is CATSDFRRTSGSEADTQYF. The CDR3 bases are TGTGCCACCAGTGATTTTAGGAGGACTAGCGGGAGTGAGGCAGATACGCAGTATTTT.

V and J are TRBV5-1 and TRBJ1-2, with D hard to call. V lost 0 bases, J lost 3 bases, and 12 bases lay in between. The CDR3 length is 15 residues. Germline CDR1 is SGHRS and CDR2 is YFSETQ. CDR3 amino acids: CASSLAGTRDYGYTF. In DNA form, the CDR3 reads TGCGCCAGCAGCTTGGCCGGAACAAGGGACTATGGCTACACCTTC.

This clonotype has just a few counts. The CDR3 nucleotides read TGCGCCAGCAGCCAAGAGGGACAGCTTTGGCAGTACTTC. Protein product: CASSQEGQLWQYF. This chain links TRBV4-1 with TRBJ2-7, with TRBD1 matching over 7 bases. CDR1 is MGHRA and CDR2 is YSYEKL in the germline V gene. The CDR3 length is 13 residues. V was pared by 0 bases and J by 9 bases, with 5 bases of the junction left unmatched.

Many counts were recorded for this clonotype. V gene TRBV7-8 combines with J gene TRBJ1-4; possible D gene TRBD1, 5 bases. The germline V and J ends were trimmed by 2 bases and 3 bases, with 16 bases remaining between them. CDR1 and CDR2 from the germline V gene are SGHVS and FQNEAQ. This CDR3 has 17 residues. In DNA, the CDR3 is TGTGCCAGCAGCTTAAGGGGCAGAGGGGCGCCTAATGAAAAACTGTTTTTT. It encodes CASSLRGRGAPNEKLFF.

This clonotype was detected many times. The chain has TRBV5-4 and TRBJ1-1, with D perhaps TRBD1 (6 bases). The CDR3 length is 15 residues. V was shortened by 3 bases and J by 5 bases, with 17 bases between the two germline ends. Germline CDR1 reads SGHNT; CDR2 reads YYREEE (reference sequence). In nucleotides, the CDR3 is TGTGCCAGCAGCTCAGCACAGGGTACAGGGACTGAAGCTTTCTTT. Its protein product is CASSSAQGTGTEAFF. Full variable domain (rest looked up from reference TRBV5-4 and TRBJ1-1): ETGVTQSPTHLIKTRGQQVTLRCSSQSGHNTVSWYQQALGQGPQFIFQYYREEENGRGNFPPRFSGLQFPNYSSELNVNALELDDSALYLCASSSAQGTGTEAFFGQGTRLTVV.

The table lists this clonotype with many counts. The chain is built from TRBV7-2 and TRBJ1-1; D is undetermined. The germline V gene encodes CDR1 SGHTA and CDR2 FQGNSA. The CDR3 spans 14 residues. Trimming took 5 bases from V and 0 from J, leaving 10 bases between them. The CDR3 region has the DNA TGTGCCAGCAGCCCATCACAAATGAACACTGAAGCTTTCTTT. Amino acids: CASSPSQMNTEAFF.

This clonotype was counted many times. V and J are TRBV4-1 and TRBJ2-7; the D is unclear. Trimming stripped 5 bases from V and 3 bases from J, with 5 bases between. CDR1 is MGHRA, CDR2 YSYEKL, per germline. The CDR3 is 11 amino acids. CDR3 in DNA: TGCGCCAGCAGCGACCACTACGAGCAGTACTTC. The encoded protein is CASSDHYEQYF.

This clonotype was detected only a few times. The V call is TRBV19, the J call TRBJ2-1; 7 nucleotides line up with TRBD1. Germline trimming cut 8 bases from V and 0 bases from J; bases unmatched to any gene: 7. The CDR3 sequence is 15 residues long. Germline CDR1 reads LNHDA; CDR2 reads SQIVND (reference sequence). CDR3 DNA: TGTGCCAGTCGTCATAGGGACAGCTCCTACAATGAGCAGTTCTTC. Its protein product is CASRHRDSSYNEQFF.

This clonotype was found many times. V is TRBV3-1 and J is TRBJ2-6; no firm D call. Germline loops: CDR1 LGHDT, CDR2 YNNKEL (reference sequence). The V gene lost 6 bases and the J gene lost 0 bases, with 9 bases spanning the gap. CDR3 length: 15 amino acids. CDR3 coding DNA: TGTGCCAGCAGAGACGACAACTCTGGGGCCAACGTCCTGACTTTC. This sequence encodes CASRDDNSGANVLTF.